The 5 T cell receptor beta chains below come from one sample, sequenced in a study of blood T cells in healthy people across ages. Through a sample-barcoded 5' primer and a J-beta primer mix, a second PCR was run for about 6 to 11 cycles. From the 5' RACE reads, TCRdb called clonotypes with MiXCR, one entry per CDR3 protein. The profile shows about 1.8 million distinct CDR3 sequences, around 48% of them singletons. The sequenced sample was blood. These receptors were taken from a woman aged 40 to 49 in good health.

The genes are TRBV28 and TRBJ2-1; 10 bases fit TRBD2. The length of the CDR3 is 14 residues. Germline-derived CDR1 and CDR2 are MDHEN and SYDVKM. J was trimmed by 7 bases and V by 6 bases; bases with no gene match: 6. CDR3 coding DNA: TGTGCCAGCAGACAAGCGGGGGGGCTAAATGAGCAGTTCTTC. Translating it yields CASRQAGGLNEQFF. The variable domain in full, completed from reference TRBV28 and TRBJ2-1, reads DVKVTQSSRYLVKRTGEKVFLECVQDMDHENMFWYRQDPGLGLRLIYFSYDVKMKEKGDIPEGYSVSREKKERFSLILESASTNQTSMYLCASRQAGGLNEQFFGPGTRLTVL.

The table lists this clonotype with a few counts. CDR3 coding DNA: TGTGCCAGCAGCTTAGGAGTTGGGGCTGAGCAGTTCTTC. Translation: CASSLGVGAEQFF. This chain uses TRBV7-6 with TRBJ2-1; perhaps TRBD1 as D (5 bases). Trimming took 1 base from V and 9 from J, leaving 10 bases between them. CDR1 is SGHVS and CDR2 is FNYEAQ in the germline V gene. The CDR3 totals 13 residues.

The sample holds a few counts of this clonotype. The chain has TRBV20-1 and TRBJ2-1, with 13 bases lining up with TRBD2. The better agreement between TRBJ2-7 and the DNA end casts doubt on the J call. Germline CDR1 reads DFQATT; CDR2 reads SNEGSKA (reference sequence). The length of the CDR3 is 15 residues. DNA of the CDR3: TGCAGTGCTATCGCGGGACTAGCGGGATACAATGAGCAGTACTTC. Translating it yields CSAIAGLAGYNEQYF.

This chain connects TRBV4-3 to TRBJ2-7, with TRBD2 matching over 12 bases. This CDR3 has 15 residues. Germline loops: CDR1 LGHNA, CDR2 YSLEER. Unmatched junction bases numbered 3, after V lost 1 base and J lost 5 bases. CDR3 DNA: TGCGCCAGCAGCCAAGTACTAGCGGGGGGTGACGAGCAGTACTTC. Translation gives CASSQVLAGGDEQYF.

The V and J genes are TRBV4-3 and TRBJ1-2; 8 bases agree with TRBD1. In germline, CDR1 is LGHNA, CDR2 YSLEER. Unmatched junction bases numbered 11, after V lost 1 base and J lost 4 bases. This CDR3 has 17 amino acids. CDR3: CASSQGLSGQELYGYTF. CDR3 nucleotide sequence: TGCGCCAGCAGCCAAGGGTTGTCGGGACAGGAGCTCTATGGCTACACCTTC.